This T cell receptor beta chain was observed in a study of type 1 regulatory T cells (dated by TCRdb to about 2021). In terms of the full investigation: The study characterized an in vitro protocol that generated a Tr1-enriched, alloantigen-specific CD4 T cell product named T-allo10. T-allo10 was being tested clinically in patients with hematological malignancies who were undergoing allogeneic hematopoietic stem cell transplantation.

According to the description, T-allo10 cells that came from the donor were anergic, were specific for host alloantigens, and could carry out alloantigen-specific suppression. Measured from the cysteine to the phenylalanine, the CDR3 is 18 residues long. The only DNA kept is the CDR3, 54 bases in frame from the first base. CDR1 and CDR2, per the germline V gene, are SGDLS and YYNGEE. V trim: 3 bases; J trim: 4 bases; unmatched bases: 16. Comments on this clonotype: What antigen it recognizes has not been identified. Base qualities are not recorded, but no much larger clone differs from it by a single base.

The sequencer was an Illumina MiSeq. TCRdb applied fastp at Q25 and MiXCR to the public reads, then kept only in-frame beta chains. Each CDR3 protein gets just one entry, which takes the most common genes and DNA from the rows behind it. The sample profile shows about 68,000 distinct CDR3 sequences; nearly 65% of them were found once. In total, the top ten clones hold about 7.3% of the sample. The chain joins TRBV9 to TRBJ2-3; 8 bases in the middle match TRBD2. The sequence derives from a human donor in good health. The specimen sequenced was cultured T cells, either the whole culture or a sorted T cell fraction (not recorded which). In the paper's terms, the cell subset or site label means: Tr1-enriched cell product generated in vitro against host alloantigens. DNA sequence: TGTGCCAGCAGCGCCGGGACTAGGTTTTTGGCGTTCCCAGATACGCAGTATTTT. Translated, it gives CASSAGTRFLAFPDTQYF. The full variable domain, with segments outside the CDR3 supplied by the reference TRBV9 and TRBJ2-3 proteins, appears as DSGVTQTPKHLITATGQRVTLRCSPRSGDLSVYWYQQSLDQGLQFLIQYYNGEERAKGNILERFSAQQFPDLHSELNLSSLELGDSALYFCASSAGTRFLAFPDTQYFGPGTRLTVL.